Detailed here is one T cell receptor beta chain. Its antigen is currently not known. Base qualities are not provided; no much larger clone lies one nucleotide away. This sample was taken from a study of blood T cell repertoires in COVID-19 (TCRdb year 2020). Regarding the study in general: The collaborator samples originated in the United States, Italy and Spain and spanned the acute and convalescent phases of COVID-19. The prospective study material was composed of cDNA or gDNA derived from T cells, B-cell-depleted T cells, or PBMCs. The dataset comprised deeply sampled blood TCRbeta repertoires from subjects exposed to, actively infected with, or recovered from COVID-19. The repertoires were released in a freely available public database meant as a resource for research on the immune response to SARS-CoV-2. The samples were drawn from two sources: the first 160 participants of the ongoing ImmuneRACE study, and over 950 subjects contributed by 6 global collaborators. Sample metadata almost always included a de-identified subject ID, COVID-19 status, age in years and sex. HLA class I and class II types, where available, came from metadata supplied by the sample provider rather than from assay-based typing.

Enrolling through a virtual design, the prospective study's participants ranged in age from roughly 18 to 100 years and lived across roughly 23 United States geographic areas. In the prospective study, participants were assigned to cohorts based on the clinical history participants reported in a screening survey and a study questionnaire. Recovered participants in ImmuneRACE Cohort 3 were defined by two consecutive negative NP/OP PCR tests, clearance by a healthcare professional, or resolution of symptoms. In the prospective study, whole blood, serum and a nasopharyngeal or oropharyngeal swab were collected from each participant by mobile phlebotomists. Participants in the prospective study had the option to provide additional blood draws and questionnaires over an approximately 2-month period. Before DNA extraction, blood samples from the prospective study were shipped at room temperature or frozen.

TCRbeta CDR3 regions were amplified from genomic DNA by means of the immunoSEQ Assay, a bias-controlled multiplex PCR. Per the source publication's procedure: Within the assay, amplification of reference gene primers was used to estimate how many nucleated cells each sample contained. To quantify the absolute abundance of each unique TCRbeta CDR3 rearrangement, sequence reads were collapsed and filtered. For each sample, productive Simpson clonality was calculated by taking the square root of Simpson's diversity index across productive rearrangements. Drawn from immuneACCESS, this table holds only the in-frame rearrangements with V and J called that TCRdb kept. Clones are partly lost; checked studies trace under half to an unresolved V gene and leave the rest unexplained. V and J calls and clone size are given by that table; D and trimming were obtained from the DNA. The sample contains 150,000 to 190,000 clones, about 86% of them found a single time. The ten largest clones represent 7.3% of the sample.

Trimming costs V 4 bases and J 2 bases, and their ends lie 12 bases apart. The CDR3 goes from the cysteine to the phenylalanine over 16 residues. The entry retains the CDR3 DNA only, 48 bases that are in frame from base 1. For CDR1 and CDR2, the germline V gene (reference sequence) lists MNHEY and SMNVEV. Broader findings and caveats from the paper: How much clinical and demographic metadata was included differed by source and by participant, and the metadata was provided uncurated.

Sequenced sample: PBMCs or T cells enriched from blood (not recorded which). The rearrangement combines TRBV27 with TRBJ2-6; the D segment could be TRBD1, given 5 matching bases. The TCR originated in a man aged 45-65 years who had recovered from COVID-19. Read as DNA, the sequence is TGTGCCAGCAGTTCCCAATCGACAGCTGGGGCCAACGTCCTGACTTTC. This yields the protein CASSSQSTAGANVLTF.